This is a list of T cell receptor beta chains from one sample in a study of cytomegalovirus exposure and HLA in healthy donors. The data were produced by immunoSEQ multiplex PCR, yet TCRdb's version contains in-frame clones alone and is incomplete. In the table there are about 63,000 clones, roughly nine tenths of which are singletons. Sequencing input: PBMCs. The receptors shown here come from a woman between 18 and 29 years old in good health and CMV-seronegative. CDR3s include the opening cysteine and the closing phenylalanine or tryptophan. The order of the fields is V gene, D gene, clone size, J gene, CDR3 length, CDR3 protein, CDR3 DNA. A D gene is named only where the DNA matches it firmly. Part of the rows lack a size; the others show once, few, many or a class for expanded clones.

V gene: TRBV6-6
D gene: .
clone size: .
J gene: TRBJ1-1
CDR3 length: 16
CDR3 protein: CASSYTVRRTEAEAFF
CDR3 DNA: TGTGCCAGCAGCTACACAGTAAGGCGGACAGAGGCTGAAGCTTTCTTT

V gene: TRBV23-1
D gene: TRBD1
clone size: .
J gene: TRBJ1-1
CDR3 length: 15
CDR3 protein: CASSRKGQTYTEAFF
CDR3 DNA: TGCGCCAGCAGTCGAAAGGGACAGACATACACTGAAGCTTTCTTT

V gene: TRBV11-2
D gene: .
clone size: .
J gene: TRBJ2-3
CDR3 length: 15
CDR3 protein: CASSLVGDNTDTQYF
CDR3 DNA: TGTGCCAGCAGCTTAGTTGGGGACAACACAGATACGCAGTATTTT

V gene: TRBV2
D gene: .
clone size: .
J gene: TRBJ1-3
CDR3 length: 15
CDR3 protein: CASREEPLSGNTIYF
CDR3 DNA: TGTGCCAGCAGGGAGGAACCGCTCTCTGGAAACACCATATATTTT

V gene: TRBV30
D gene: .
clone size: .
J gene: TRBJ1-4
CDR3 length: 12
CDR3 protein: CAWKRGSEKLFF
CDR3 DNA: TGTGCCTGGAAACGGGGAAGTGAAAAACTGTTTTTT

V gene: TRBV27
D gene: TRBD2
clone size: .
J gene: TRBJ2-1
CDR3 length: 15
CDR3 protein: CASRVAGGPYNEQFF
CDR3 DNA: TGTGCCAGCAGGGTAGCGGGGGGGCCTTACAATGAGCAGTTCTTC

V gene: TRBV5-6
D gene: .
clone size: .
J gene: TRBJ1-6
CDR3 length: 17
CDR3 protein: CASSSSGTSSYNSPLHF
CDR3 DNA: TGTGCCAGCAGCTCATCCGGGACAAGCTCCTATAATTCACCCCTCCACTTT

V gene: TRBV6-5
D gene: TRBD1
clone size: .
J gene: TRBJ1-1
CDR3 length: 16
CDR3 protein: CASSYSTGMTNTEAFF
CDR3 DNA: TGTGCCAGCAGTTACTCGACAGGGATGACGAACACTGAAGCTTTCTTT

V gene: TRBV11-2
D gene: TRBD1
clone size: .
J gene: TRBJ2-1
CDR3 length: 14
CDR3 protein: CASSLGLRGNEQFF
CDR3 DNA: TGTGCCAGCAGCTTAGGACTCAGGGGGAATGAGCAGTTCTTC

V gene: TRBV5-1
D gene: TRBD1
clone size: once
J gene: TRBJ2-1
CDR3 length: 15
CDR3 protein: CASSSRQGVGNEQFF
CDR3 DNA: TGCGCCAGCAGCTCCCGACAGGGAGTTGGCAATGAACAGTTCTTC

V gene: TRBV7-8
D gene: TRBD1
clone size: .
J gene: TRBJ2-3
CDR3 length: 18
CDR3 protein: CASSFHRTGGYVTDTQYF
CDR3 DNA: TGTGCCAGCAGCTTCCACAGGACAGGGGGCTATGTCACAGATACGCAGTATTTT

V gene: TRBV10-3
D gene: .
clone size: .
J gene: TRBJ1-5
CDR3 length: 15
CDR3 protein: CAISGTGLSNQPQHF
CDR3 DNA: TGTGCCATCAGTGGGACGGGACTTAGCAATCAGCCCCAGCATTTT

V gene: TRBV6-1
D gene: .
clone size: .
J gene: TRBJ1-5
CDR3 length: 16
CDR3 protein: CASSEAPGASNQPQHF
CDR3 DNA: TGTGCCAGCAGTGAAGCGCCGGGAGCTAGCAATCAGCCCCAGCATTTT

V gene: TRBV5-4
D gene: .
clone size: once
J gene: TRBJ2-7
CDR3 length: 13
CDR3 protein: CASSSNAGDEQYF
CDR3 DNA: TGTGCCAGCAGCTCGAATGCAGGGGACGAGCAGTACTTC

V gene: TRBV10-3
D gene: .
clone size: .
J gene: TRBJ2-7
CDR3 length: 18
CDR3 protein: CAISEPTLPGPRAYEQYF
CDR3 DNA: TGTGCCATCAGTGAGCCGACTCTCCCGGGTCCACGGGCCTACGAGCAGTACTTC

V gene: TRBV28
D gene: .
clone size: .
J gene: TRBJ1-1
CDR3 length: 15
CDR3 protein: CASTQLPPMNTEAFF
CDR3 DNA: TGTGCCAGCACCCAACTCCCTCCCATGAACACTGAAGCTTTCTTT

V gene: TRBV19
D gene: .
clone size: .
J gene: TRBJ2-1
CDR3 length: 15
CDR3 protein: CASSIGLLSGGEQFF
CDR3 DNA: TGTGCCAGTAGTATCGGACTACTTAGTGGTGGTGAGCAGTTCTTC

V gene: TRBV7-6
D gene: TRBD1
clone size: .
J gene: TRBJ1-5
CDR3 length: 17
CDR3 protein: CASSLGFPGQGYQPQHF
CDR3 DNA: TGTGCCAGCAGCTTAGGATTCCCGGGACAGGGATATCAGCCCCAGCATTTT

V gene: TRBV7-2
D gene: .
clone size: .
J gene: TRBJ1-3
CDR3 length: 13
CDR3 protein: CASSTDSGNTIYF
CDR3 DNA: TGTGCCAGCAGCACTGACTCTGGAAACACCATATATTTT

V gene: TRBV6-5
D gene: .
clone size: .
J gene: TRBJ1-3
CDR3 length: 16
CDR3 protein: CASSYSGQYSGNTIYF
CDR3 DNA: TGTGCCAGCAGTTACTCTGGACAGTACTCTGGAAACACCATATATTTT

V gene: TRBV10-3
D gene: TRBD2
clone size: .
J gene: TRBJ2-3
CDR3 length: 17
CDR3 protein: CAISAGTSGRAPDTQYF
CDR3 DNA: TGTGCCATCAGTGCTGGGACTAGCGGGAGGGCCCCAGATACGCAGTATTTT

V gene: TRBV4-2
D gene: TRBD2
clone size: .
J gene: TRBJ2-7
CDR3 length: 15
CDR3 protein: CASRTGLAGVYEQYF
CDR3 DNA: TGTGCCAGCAGAACCGGACTAGCGGGAGTCTACGAGCAGTACTTC

V gene: TRBV18
D gene: TRBD1
clone size: .
J gene: TRBJ1-6
CDR3 length: 17
CDR3 protein: CASSSLDAGGNNSPLHF
CDR3 DNA: TGTGCCAGCTCATCCCTCGACGCAGGGGGGAATAATTCACCCCTCCACTTT

V gene: TRBV10-1
D gene: .
clone size: .
J gene: TRBJ2-2
CDR3 length: 15
CDR3 protein: CASSDPGGDTGELFF
CDR3 DNA: TGCGCCAGCAGTGACCCTGGAGGGGACACCGGGGAGCTGTTTTTT

V gene: TRBV19
D gene: TRBD1
clone size: .
J gene: TRBJ2-5
CDR3 length: 14
CDR3 protein: CASSIATGAETQYF
CDR3 DNA: TGTGCCAGTAGTATAGCGACAGGGGCCGAGACCCAGTACTTC

V gene: TRBV7-2
D gene: .
clone size: .
J gene: TRBJ1-5
CDR3 length: 12
CDR3 protein: CASRASNQPQHF
CDR3 DNA: TGTGCCAGCAGGGCTAGCAATCAGCCCCAGCATTTT

V gene: TRBV11-2
D gene: .
clone size: .
J gene: TRBJ2-3
CDR3 length: 16
CDR3 protein: CASSLDVGASTDTQYF
CDR3 DNA: TGTGCCAGCAGCTTAGATGTGGGGGCCAGCACAGATACGCAGTATTTT

V gene: TRBV7-9
D gene: .
clone size: .
J gene: TRBJ2-1
CDR3 length: 16
CDR3 protein: CASRPGVGGAYNEQFF
CDR3 DNA: TGTGCCAGCAGGCCGGGGGTAGGGGGCGCCTACAATGAGCAGTTCTTC

V gene: TRBV18
D gene: TRBD1
clone size: .
J gene: TRBJ2-7
CDR3 length: 15
CDR3 protein: CASSPPWQGVHEQYF
CDR3 DNA: TGTGCCAGCTCACCACCGTGGCAGGGGGTCCACGAGCAGTACTTC

V gene: TRBV11-2
D gene: TRBD2
clone size: .
J gene: TRBJ2-7
CDR3 length: 17
CDR3 protein: CASSSAVAGDLSYEQYF
CDR3 DNA: TGTGCCAGCAGCTCAGCCGTCGCGGGGGATCTGTCCTACGAGCAGTACTTC

V gene: TRBV28
D gene: .
clone size: .
J gene: TRBJ2-4
CDR3 length: 19
CDR3 protein: CASSSAGTFVPRAKNIQYF
CDR3 DNA: TGTGCCAGCAGTTCCGCCGGGACATTTGTACCTCGGGCCAAAAACATTCAGTACTTC

V gene: TRBV2
D gene: TRBD1
clone size: once
J gene: TRBJ1-5
CDR3 length: 14
CDR3 protein: CASSPTGGVQPQHF
CDR3 DNA: TGTGCCAGCAGCCCCACAGGGGGCGTTCAGCCCCAGCATTTT

V gene: TRBV28
D gene: TRBD2
clone size: .
J gene: TRBJ2-7
CDR3 length: 15
CDR3 protein: CASGTGGLADYEQYF
CDR3 DNA: TGTGCCAGCGGAACTGGGGGACTAGCGGATTACGAGCAGTACTTC

V gene: TRBV7-2
D gene: .
clone size: .
J gene: TRBJ1-2
CDR3 length: 16
CDR3 protein: CASSLSPAEANYGYTF
CDR3 DNA: TGTGCCAGCAGCTTGAGTCCGGCTGAGGCTAACTATGGCTACACCTTC

V gene: TRBV19
D gene: TRBD2
clone size: .
J gene: TRBJ2-7
CDR3 length: 15
CDR3 protein: CASTPGGGTAYEQYF
CDR3 DNA: TGTGCCAGTACCCCTGGGGGGGGAACGGCCTACGAGCAGTACTTC

V gene: TRBV5-1
D gene: TRBD1
clone size: .
J gene: TRBJ1-5
CDR3 length: 13
CDR3 protein: CASSFGQDQPQHF
CDR3 DNA: TGCGCCAGCAGCTTCGGACAGGATCAGCCCCAGCATTTT

V gene: TRBV6-5
D gene: .
clone size: .
J gene: TRBJ1-1
CDR3 length: 13
CDR3 protein: CASSIRGATEAFF
CDR3 DNA: TGTGCCAGCAGTATTAGGGGTGCCACTGAAGCTTTCTTT

V gene: TRBV27
D gene: .
clone size: .
J gene: TRBJ2-7
CDR3 length: 14
CDR3 protein: CASSRTPQAYEQYF
CDR3 DNA: TGTGCCAGCAGCCGGACTCCCCAAGCGTACGAGCAGTACTTC

V gene: TRBV7-9
D gene: .
clone size: .
J gene: TRBJ1-5
CDR3 length: 13
CDR3 protein: CASSPRWGEPQHF
CDR3 DNA: TGTGCCAGCAGCCCCCGGTGGGGAGAGCCCCAGCATTTT

V gene: TRBV4-1
D gene: TRBD2
clone size: .
J gene: TRBJ2-1
CDR3 length: 19
CDR3 protein: CASSQLGLAGGPLSGEQFF
CDR3 DNA: TGCGCCAGCAGCCAATTGGGACTAGCGGGAGGCCCACTTTCCGGGGAGCAGTTCTTC

V gene: TRBV28
D gene: TRBD1
clone size: .
J gene: TRBJ2-1
CDR3 length: 13
CDR3 protein: CAILDRADNEQFF
CDR3 DNA: TGTGCCATCCTGGACAGGGCCGACAATGAGCAGTTCTTC

V gene: TRBV10-1
D gene: TRBD1
clone size: once
J gene: TRBJ2-5
CDR3 length: 16
CDR3 protein: CASSDGRTGGQETQYF
CDR3 DNA: TGCGCCAGCAGTGATGGTAGGACAGGGGGCCAAGAGACCCAGTACTTC

V gene: TRBV27
D gene: .
clone size: .
J gene: TRBJ1-1
CDR3 length: 13
CDR3 protein: CASSIRGGTEAFF
CDR3 DNA: TGTGCCAGCAGTATCAGGGGCGGCACTGAAGCTTTCTTT

V gene: TRBV11-3
D gene: TRBD2
clone size: .
J gene: TRBJ2-2
CDR3 length: 16
CDR3 protein: CASSLGGGGNTGELFF
CDR3 DNA: TGTGCCAGCAGCTTAGGTGGCGGGGGAAACACCGGGGAGCTGTTTTTT

V gene: TRBV30
D gene: .
clone size: .
J gene: TRBJ1-4
CDR3 length: 13
CDR3 protein: CAWSFLRDEKLFF
CDR3 DNA: TGTGCCTGGAGTTTCCTCAGGGATGAAAAACTGTTTTTT

V gene: TRBV6-4
D gene: .
clone size: .
J gene: TRBJ1-5
CDR3 length: 15
CDR3 protein: CASRPQGNSNQPQHF
CDR3 DNA: TGTGCCAGCAGACCTCAGGGCAATAGCAATCAGCCCCAGCATTTT

V gene: TRBV6-5
D gene: TRBD1
clone size: .
J gene: TRBJ1-5
CDR3 length: 14
CDR3 protein: CASSYSYRGQPQHF
CDR3 DNA: TGTGCCAGCAGTTACTCGTACAGGGGTCAGCCCCAGCATTTT

V gene: TRBV2
D gene: TRBD2
clone size: .
J gene: TRBJ2-1
CDR3 length: 16
CDR3 protein: CASSSIAGDRDNEQFF
CDR3 DNA: TGTGCCAGCAGTTCCATAGCGGGAGATCGAGACAATGAGCAGTTCTTC

V gene: TRBV13
D gene: TRBD2
clone size: .
J gene: TRBJ2-7
CDR3 length: 13
CDR3 protein: CASSLGLVGEQYF
CDR3 DNA: TGTGCCAGCAGCCTCGGACTAGTGGGGGAGCAGTACTTC

V gene: TRBV6-6
D gene: .
clone size: few
J gene: TRBJ1-5
CDR3 length: 14
CDR3 protein: CASREGGQGQPQHF
CDR3 DNA: TGTGCCAGCAGGGAGGGGGGGCAAGGTCAGCCCCAGCATTTT

V gene: TRBV21-1
D gene: .
clone size: .
J gene: TRBJ2-5
CDR3 length: 11
CDR3 protein: CASPKEGTQYF
CDR3 DNA: TGTGCCAGCCCAAAGGAGGGGACCCAGTACTTC

V gene: TRBV7-6
D gene: .
clone size: once
J gene: TRBJ2-1
CDR3 length: 16
CDR3 protein: CASSLRTNGPYNEQFF
CDR3 DNA: TGTGCCAGCAGCTTAAGGACTAATGGCCCCTACAATGAGCAGTTCTTC

V gene: TRBV6-5
D gene: TRBD2
clone size: .
J gene: TRBJ2-7
CDR3 length: 16
CDR3 protein: CASSYSASAGSYEQYF
CDR3 DNA: TGTGCCAGCAGTTACTCGGCATCAGCGGGATCCTACGAGCAGTACTTC

V gene: TRBV11-2
D gene: .
clone size: .
J gene: TRBJ1-1
CDR3 length: 13
CDR3 protein: CASSLGRATEAFF
CDR3 DNA: TGTGCCAGCAGCTTAGGGAGGGCCACTGAAGCTTTCTTT

V gene: TRBV19
D gene: TRBD2
clone size: .
J gene: TRBJ2-2
CDR3 length: 19
CDR3 protein: CASSEEEAGGPRVAGELFF
CDR3 DNA: TGTGCCAGTAGCGAGGAGGAGGCGGGGGGGCCCCGAGTCGCCGGGGAGCTGTTTTTT